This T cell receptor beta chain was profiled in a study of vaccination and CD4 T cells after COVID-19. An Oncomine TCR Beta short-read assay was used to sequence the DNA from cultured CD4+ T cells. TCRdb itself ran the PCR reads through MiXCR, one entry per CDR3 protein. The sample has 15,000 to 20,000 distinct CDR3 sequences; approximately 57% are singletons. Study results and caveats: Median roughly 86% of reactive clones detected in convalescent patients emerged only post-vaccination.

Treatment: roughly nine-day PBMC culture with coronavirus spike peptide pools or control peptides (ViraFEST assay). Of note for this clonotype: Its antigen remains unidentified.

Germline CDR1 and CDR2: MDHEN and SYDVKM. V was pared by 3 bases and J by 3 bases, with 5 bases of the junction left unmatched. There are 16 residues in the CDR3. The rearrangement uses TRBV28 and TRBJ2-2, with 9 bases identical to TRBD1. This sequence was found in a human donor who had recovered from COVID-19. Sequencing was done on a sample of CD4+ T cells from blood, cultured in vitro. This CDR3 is CASSLPGQGDTGELFF. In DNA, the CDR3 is TGTGCCAGCAGTTTGCCGGGACAGGGAGACACCGGGGAGCTGTTTTTT.